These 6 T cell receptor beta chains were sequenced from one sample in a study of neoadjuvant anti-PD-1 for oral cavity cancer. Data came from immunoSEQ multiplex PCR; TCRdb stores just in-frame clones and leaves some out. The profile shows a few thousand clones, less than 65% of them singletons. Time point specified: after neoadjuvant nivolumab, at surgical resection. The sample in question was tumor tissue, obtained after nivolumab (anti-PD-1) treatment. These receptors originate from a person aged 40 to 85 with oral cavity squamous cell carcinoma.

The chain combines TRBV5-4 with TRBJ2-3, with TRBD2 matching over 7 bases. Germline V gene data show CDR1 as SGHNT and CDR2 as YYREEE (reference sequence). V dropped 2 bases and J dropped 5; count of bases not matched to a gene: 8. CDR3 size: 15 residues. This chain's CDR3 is CASSLSGRAGDTQYF. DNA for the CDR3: TGTGCCAGCAGCTTAAGTGGGAGGGCGGGAGATACGCAGTATTTT.

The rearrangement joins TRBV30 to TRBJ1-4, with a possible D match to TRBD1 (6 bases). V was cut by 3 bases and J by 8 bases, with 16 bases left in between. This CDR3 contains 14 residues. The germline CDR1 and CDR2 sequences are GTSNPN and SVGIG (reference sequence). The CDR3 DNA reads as TGTGCCTGGAGCGGGGGGCCTGCTGGGGAAAAACTGTTTTTT. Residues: CAWSGGPAGEKLFF. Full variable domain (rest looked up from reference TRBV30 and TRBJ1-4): SQTIHQWPATLVQPVGSPLSLECTVEGTSNPNLYWYRQAAGRGLQLLFYSVGIGQISSEVPQNLSASRPQDRQFILSSKKLLLSDSGFYLCAWSGGPAGEKLFFGSGTQLSVL.

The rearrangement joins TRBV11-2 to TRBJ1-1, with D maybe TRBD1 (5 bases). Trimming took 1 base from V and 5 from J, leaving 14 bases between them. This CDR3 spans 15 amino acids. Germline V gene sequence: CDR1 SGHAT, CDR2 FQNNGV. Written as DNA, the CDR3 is TGTGCCAGCAGCTTAGGAGGGGCGAAGGAGACTGAAGCTTTCTTT. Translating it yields CASSLGGAKETEAFF.

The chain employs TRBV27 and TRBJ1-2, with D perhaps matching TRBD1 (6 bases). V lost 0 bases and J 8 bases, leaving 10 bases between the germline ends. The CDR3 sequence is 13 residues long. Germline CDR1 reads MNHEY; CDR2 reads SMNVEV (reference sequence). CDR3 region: CASSLSHREGYTF. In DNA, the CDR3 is TGTGCCAGCAGTTTATCCCACAGGGAGGGCTACACCTTC.

The CDR3 nucleotides read TGTGCCAGCAGGGAGATAGACAGGGGGAATCAGCCCCAGCATTTT. Translating gives CASREIDRGNQPQHF. The chain uses TRBV6-1 and TRBJ1-5, with 9 bases identical to TRBD1. In germline, CDR1 is MNHNS, CDR2 SASEGT. The CDR3 length is 15 residues. V was clipped by 6 bases and J by 4 bases; unmatched bases: 7.

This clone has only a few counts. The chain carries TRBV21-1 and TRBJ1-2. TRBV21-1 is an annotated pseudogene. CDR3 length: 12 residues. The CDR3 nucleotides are TGTGCCAGCACCTCAAGCTCCTATGGCTACACCTTC. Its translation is CASTSSSYGYTF.